The 8 T cell receptor beta chains below were found in one sample sequenced in a study of CDR3 diversity in severe acne. In TCRdb, the PCR reads were re-called with MiXCR into one record per CDR3 protein. The profile covers approximately 84,000 distinct CDR3 sequences, with about 54% appearing a single time and roughly an eighth taken by the ten largest. Source material: blood. These receptor sequences come from a male donor in good health, without acne.

The sample holds many counts of this clonotype. The CDR3: CASSIGRQLEQYF. CDR3 DNA: TGTGCCAGCAGCATAGGGCGACAGCTCGAGCAGTACTTC. The chain has TRBV28 and TRBJ2-7; possibly TRBD1 for D (5 bases). The germline gives CDR1 MDHEN, CDR2 SYDVKM. The germline V and J ends were trimmed by 6 bases and 6 bases, with 15 bases remaining between them. This CDR3 spans 13 amino acids. Together with reference TRBV28 and TRBJ2-7, the CDR3 gives the full variable domain: DVKVTQSSRYLVKRTGEKVFLECVQDMDHENMFWYRQDPGLGLRLIYFSYDVKMKEKGDIPEGYSVSREKKERFSLILESASTNQTSMYLCASSIGRQLEQYFGPGTRLTVT.

This clonotype was counted at least ten times. The rearrangement links TRBV6-6 to TRBJ1-2, with 10 nucleotides matching TRBD1. The CDR3 extends over 14 amino acids. Unmatched junction bases numbered 1, after V lost 0 bases and J lost 6 bases. Per germline, CDR1 MNHNY and CDR2 SVGAGI (reference sequence). The DNA of the CDR3 is TGTGCCAGCAGTTACTCCGACAGGGGGCATGGCTACACCTTC. This gives the protein CASSYSDRGHGYTF.

V usage is TRBV24-1 and J usage is TRBJ1-1; D not resolved. Looked up from germline, CDR1 is KGHDR and CDR2 is SFDVKD. The CDR3 totals 15 residues. The V end lost 12 bases, the J end lost 10 bases, and 29 bases lay between the germline ends. The CDR3 region has the DNA TGTGCCTCCTTAACCGCGCCCTCCAACAATCGTGGAGCTTTCTTT. It is translated as CASLTAPSNNRGAFF.

The V and J genes are TRBV10-3 and TRBJ2-7, with D possibly being TRBD1 (6 bases). V gave up 3 bases and J gave up 1 base, with 22 bases separating them. CDR1 ENHRY and CDR2 SYGVKD come from the germline V gene. The CDR3 spans 18 residues. In nucleotides, the CDR3 is TGTGCCATCAGTGACCCTTCAGACCGGGACATAATATCCTACGAGCAGTACTTC. Its translation is CAISDPSDRDIISYEQYF.

J is TRBJ2-2 and V is TRBV6-5; D ambiguous. V lost 3 bases and J lost 3, with 5 bases in between. This CDR3 is built from 13 residues. Germline V gene lookup returns CDR1 MNHEY and CDR2 SVGAGI. The CDR3 is CASSYSHTGELFF. For the CDR3, the DNA is TGTGCCAGCAGTTATAGTCACACCGGGGAGCTGTTTTTT.

This clonotype showed up just a few times. This chain connects TRBV29-1 to TRBJ1-1; 7 bases are a match to TRBD1. V lost 6 bases and J lost 0; bases outside the gene matches: 4. Germline CDR1 reads SQVTM; CDR2 reads ANQGSEA. The CDR3 has 13 residues. CDR3 region: CSVGDSLNTEAFF. The CDR3 DNA reads as TGCAGCGTGGGGGACAGTCTGAACACTGAAGCTTTCTTT.

Only a few counts were recorded for this clonotype. One end of the junction varies from germline; a read error may be responsible. J is TRBJ1-4 and V is TRBV7-3; weak D call: TRBD1 (6 bases). This CDR3 region has 15 residues. Per germline, CDR1 SGHTA and CDR2 FQGTGA. The chain's CDR3 is CASSPSGQGNEKLFF. The CDR3 DNA reads as TGTGCCAGCAGCCCCAGTGGGCAGGGGAATGAGAAACTGTTTTTT.

The gene calls are TRBV2 and TRBJ1-1; D is uncertain. This CDR3 comprises 13 residues. CDR1 and CDR2 (germline): SNHLY, FYNNEI. The ends were cut back, 2 bases at V and 4 bases at J, with 8 bases in the middle. The CDR3 region is CASSETVSTEAFF. CDR3 nucleotides: TGTGCCAGCAGTGAAACGGTGAGCACTGAAGCTTTCTTT.